This TCR beta chain was captured by sequencing in a study of cytomegalovirus exposure and HLA in healthy donors. Notes on the study in general: Highest at DRB1 and lowest at HLA-C, TCR association rates differed among HLA loci in a later analysis.

Researchers ran the PCR with 60 Vbeta and 13 Jbeta primers. Measured with immunoSEQ multiplex PCR; TCRdb has only the in-frame clones, and not every one. In the table there are around 60,000 clones, approximately 71% of which are singletons. Per the germline V gene, CDR1 is KGHSH and CDR2 is LQKENI. The V gene lost 3 bases and the J gene lost 0 bases, with 15 bases spanning the gap. CDR3 length equals 17 residues. In the case of this clone: Its cognate antigen is unknown.

Sequenced input: PBMCs. The receptor's source is a woman between 40 and 55 years old in good health and CMV-seropositive. The gene calls are TRBV18 and TRBJ2-1; weak D call: TRBD2 (6 bases). CDR3 protein: CASSPPGTYSSYNEQFF. The CDR3 DNA reads TGTGCCAGCTCACCCCCCGGGACTTATAGCTCCTACAATGAGCAGTTCTTC.